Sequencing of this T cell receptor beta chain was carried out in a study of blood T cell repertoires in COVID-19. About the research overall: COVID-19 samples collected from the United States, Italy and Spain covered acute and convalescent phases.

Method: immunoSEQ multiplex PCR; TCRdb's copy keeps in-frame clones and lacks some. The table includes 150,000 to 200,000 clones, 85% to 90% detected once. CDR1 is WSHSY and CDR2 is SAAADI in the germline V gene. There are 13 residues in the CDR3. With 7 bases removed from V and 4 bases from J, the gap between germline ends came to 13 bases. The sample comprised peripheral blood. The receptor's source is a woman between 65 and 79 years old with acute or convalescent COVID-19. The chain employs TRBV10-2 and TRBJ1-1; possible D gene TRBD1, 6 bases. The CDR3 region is CASTEQGSTEAFF. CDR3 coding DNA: TGCGCCAGCACGGAACAGGGAAGCACTGAAGCTTTCTTT.